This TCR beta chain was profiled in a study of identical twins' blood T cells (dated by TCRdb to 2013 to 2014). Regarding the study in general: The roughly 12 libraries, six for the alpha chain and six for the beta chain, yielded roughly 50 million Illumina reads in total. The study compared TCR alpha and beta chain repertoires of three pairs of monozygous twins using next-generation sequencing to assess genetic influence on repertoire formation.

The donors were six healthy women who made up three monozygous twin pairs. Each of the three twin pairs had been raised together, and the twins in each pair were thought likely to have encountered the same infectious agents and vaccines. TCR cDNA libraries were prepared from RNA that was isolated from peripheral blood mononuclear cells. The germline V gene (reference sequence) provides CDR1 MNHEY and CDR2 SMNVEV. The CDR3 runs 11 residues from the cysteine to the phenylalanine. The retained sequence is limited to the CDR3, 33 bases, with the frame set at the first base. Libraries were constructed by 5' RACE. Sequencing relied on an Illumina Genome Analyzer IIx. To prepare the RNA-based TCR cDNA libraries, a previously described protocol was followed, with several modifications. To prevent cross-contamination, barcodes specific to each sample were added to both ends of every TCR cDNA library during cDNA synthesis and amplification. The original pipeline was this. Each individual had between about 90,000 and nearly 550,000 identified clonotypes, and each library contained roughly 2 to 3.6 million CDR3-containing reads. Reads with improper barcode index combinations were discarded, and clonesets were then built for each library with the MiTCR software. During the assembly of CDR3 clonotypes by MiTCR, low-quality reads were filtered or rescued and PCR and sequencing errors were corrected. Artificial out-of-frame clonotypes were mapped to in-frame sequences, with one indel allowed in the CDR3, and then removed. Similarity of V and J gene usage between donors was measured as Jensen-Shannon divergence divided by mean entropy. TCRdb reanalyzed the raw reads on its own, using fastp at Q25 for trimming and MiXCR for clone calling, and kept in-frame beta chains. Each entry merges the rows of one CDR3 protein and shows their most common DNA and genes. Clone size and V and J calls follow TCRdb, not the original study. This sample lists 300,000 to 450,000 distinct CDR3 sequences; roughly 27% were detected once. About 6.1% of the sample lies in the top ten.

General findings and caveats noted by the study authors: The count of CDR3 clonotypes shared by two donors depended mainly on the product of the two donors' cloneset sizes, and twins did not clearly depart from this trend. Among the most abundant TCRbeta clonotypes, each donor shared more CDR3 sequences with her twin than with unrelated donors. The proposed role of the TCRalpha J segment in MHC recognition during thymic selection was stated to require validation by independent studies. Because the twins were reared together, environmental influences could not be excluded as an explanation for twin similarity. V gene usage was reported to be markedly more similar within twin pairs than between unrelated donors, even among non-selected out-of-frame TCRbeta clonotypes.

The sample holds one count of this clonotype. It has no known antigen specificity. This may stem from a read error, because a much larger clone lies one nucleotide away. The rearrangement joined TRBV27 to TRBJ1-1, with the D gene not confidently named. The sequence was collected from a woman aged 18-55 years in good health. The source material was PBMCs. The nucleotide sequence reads TGTGTCAGCAGTTCCCAGCGTGAAGCTTTCTTT. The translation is CVSSSQREAFF.